These T cell receptor beta chains were read from a single sample in a study of blood T cells in healthy people across ages. One entry per CDR3 protein, called by TCRdb with MiXCR from the 5' RACE reads. Counted here are over a million distinct CDR3 sequences, 40% to 50% occurring once; the ten biggest clones make up 6.5% to 10%. Material for sequencing was blood. These receptors were collected from a woman younger than 30 in good health. The conserved cysteine and the conserved F or W are not part of the CDR3 here. The D gene is left open where the match is weak.

>TRBJ2-1|NA|TRBV11-3
ASSARLSSGNEQF
>TRBJ1-6|NA|TRBV20-1
SATLPVNDSPLH
>TRBJ2-7|NA|TRBV7-9
ASSYYPYEQY
>NA|NA|TRBV3-1
ASSQELVRSSPGEQY
>TRBJ2-2|NA|TRBV29-1
SVPNRERTGELF
>TRBJ2-1|TRBD2|TRBV2
ASGNWTSGRRPYNEQF
>TRBJ2-1|TRBD2|TRBV25-1
ASSEWGGSNEQF
>TRBJ2-3|NA|TRBV20-1
SARVQRNTDTQY
>TRBJ2-7|NA|TRBV5-1
ASGPRRDNYEQY
>TRBJ2-7|NA|TRBV25-1
ASTGGRTPYEQY
>TRBJ2-1|TRBD2|TRBV7-2
ASRPTSGSFNEQF
>TRBJ2-3|TRBD2|TRBV6-4
ASSPGSGGASDTQY